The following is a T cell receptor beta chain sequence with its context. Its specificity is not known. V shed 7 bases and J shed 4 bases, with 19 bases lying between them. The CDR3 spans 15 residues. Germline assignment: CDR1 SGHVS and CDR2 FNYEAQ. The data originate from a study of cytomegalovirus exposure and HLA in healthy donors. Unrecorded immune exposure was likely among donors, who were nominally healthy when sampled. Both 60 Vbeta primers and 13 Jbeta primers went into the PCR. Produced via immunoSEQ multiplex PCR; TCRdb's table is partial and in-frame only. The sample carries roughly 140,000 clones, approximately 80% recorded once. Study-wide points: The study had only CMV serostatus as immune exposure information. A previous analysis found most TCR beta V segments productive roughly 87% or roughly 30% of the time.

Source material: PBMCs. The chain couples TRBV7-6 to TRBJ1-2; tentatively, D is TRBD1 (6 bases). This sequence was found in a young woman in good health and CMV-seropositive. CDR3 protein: CASTIGQPKPYGYTF. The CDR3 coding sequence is TGTGCCAGCACCATCGGACAGCCAAAGCCCTATGGCTACACCTTC.